Below are 19 T cell receptor beta chains sequenced from a single sample in a study of cytomegalovirus exposure and HLA in healthy donors. 60 Vbeta and 13 Jbeta primers were used in PCR. The protocol was immunoSEQ multiplex PCR, while the TCRdb copy is restricted to in-frame clones and leaves out a portion. Of tens of thousands of clones listed, 74% are singletons. The specimen was PBMCs. These receptors came from a woman aged 25 to 45 in good health and CMV-seropositive.

This chain joins TRBV28 and TRBJ2-7; no reliable D call. CDR1 is MDHEN and CDR2 is SYDVKM in the germline V gene. The CDR3 covers 14 residues. V was shortened by 4 bases and J by 5 bases, with 15 bases between the two germline ends. The CDR3 coding sequence is TGTGCCAGCAGTTCGGCCCCCGCGGCAAACGAGCAGTACTTC. Residues: CASSSAPAANEQYF.

The table lists this clone with a count of one. The rearrangement links TRBV28 to TRBJ1-2; 8 bases are shared with TRBD1. The CDR3 totals 15 residues. With V trimmed by 4 bases and J by 2 bases, 6 bases remained unmatched. Germline values: CDR1 MDHEN, CDR2 SYDVKM. CDR3 protein: CASSSQGAGNYGYTF. CDR3 coding DNA: TGTGCCAGCAGTTCGCAGGGGGCTGGAAACTATGGCTACACCTTC.

This CDR3 is CASSLDRPRSGTQYF. The CDR3 DNA sequence: TGTGCCAGCAGTCTGGACAGGCCCCGGTCCGGGACCCAGTACTTC. The genes are TRBV6-5 and TRBJ2-5; 7 bases fit TRBD1. Germline CDR1 reads MNHEY; CDR2 reads SVGAGI. Trimming at V came to 5 bases and at J to 7 bases, leaving 13 bases not matched to a gene. The CDR3 is 15 residues long.

The chain uses TRBV6-6 and TRBJ1-1, with 7 bases fitting TRBD1. The CDR3 totals 14 residues. Trimming at V came to 5 bases and at J to 1 base, leaving 4 bases not matched to a gene. Looked up from germline, CDR1 is MNHNY and CDR2 is SVGAGI (reference sequence). The CDR3 loop is CASSKGTANTEAFF. As DNA, the CDR3 is TGTGCCAGCAGTAAAGGGACAGCGAACACTGAAGCTTTCTTT.

The rearrangement uses TRBV18 and TRBJ1-2, with D perhaps TRBD1 (5 bases). V lost 4 bases to trimming and J lost 6 bases, with 18 bases between them. The germline CDR1 and CDR2 sequences are KGHSH and LQKENI. There are 15 residues in the CDR3. The CDR3 bases are TGTGCCAGCTCACTAGGACACTCGGCCTCCGATGGCTACACCTTC. Translation: CASSLGHSASDGYTF.

The chain couples TRBV30 to TRBJ1-1; D possibly corresponds to TRBD1 (5 bases). V shed 2 bases and J shed 0 bases, with 7 bases lying between them. Germline assignment: CDR1 GTSNPN and CDR2 SVGIG (reference sequence). The CDR3 contains 13 residues. The CDR3 DNA reads TGTGCCTGGAGTCAGGGCCTGAACACTGAAGCTTTCTTT. It codes for CAWSQGLNTEAFF. The full variable domain, with the rest looked up from reference TRBV30 and TRBJ1-1, is SQTIHQWPATLVQPVGSPLSLECTVEGTSNPNLYWYRQAAGRGLQLLFYSVGIGQISSEVPQNLSASRPQDRQFILSSKKLLLSDSGFYLCAWSQGLNTEAFFGQGTRLTVV.

The gene calls are TRBV5-1 and TRBJ1-5; tentatively, D is TRBD1 (6 bases). The V and J ends lost 3 bases and 6 bases respectively, with 16 bases between them. CDR1 SGHRS and CDR2 YFSETQ come from the germline V gene. The CDR3 runs 15 residues. CDR3 DNA sequence: TGCGCCAGCAGCTCGACTGGGGGCGCGGGTCAGCCCCAGCATTTT. Protein product: CASSSTGGAGQPQHF.

The chain carries TRBV30 and TRBJ2-7, with D possibly TRBD2 on 6 matching bases. Germline loops: CDR1 GTSNPN, CDR2 SVGIG (reference sequence). V was pared by 0 bases and J by 3 bases, with 12 bases between. The CDR3 covers 14 residues. CDR3 sequence (DNA): TGTGCCTGGAGTGTAGGGGACTGGGACTACGAGCAGTACTTC. Translating gives CAWSVGDWDYEQYF.

The chain couples TRBV2 to TRBJ2-1, with TRBD2 as a possible D gene (5 bases). Trimming removed 7 bases at V and 7 bases at J, with 20 bases between. Germline CDR1 is SNHLY and CDR2 is FYNNEI. The length of the CDR3 is 15 residues. For the CDR3, the DNA is TGTGCCAGCACGGCAACGGGGTTTGCAGAGAATGAGCAGTTCTTC. Translated, it gives CASTATGFAENEQFF.

This chain links TRBV27 with TRBJ2-7; a possible D gene is TRBD1 (5 bases). Trimming cost V 2 bases and J 7 bases, with 12 bases left between them. The V gene's germline CDR1 is MNHEY and CDR2 SMNVEV (reference sequence). The length of the CDR3 is 13 residues. CDR3 bases: TGTGCCAGCAGTTTAAGCCAGGGCAAGGAGCAGTACTTC. Translation gives CASSLSQGKEQYF.

The rearrangement joins TRBV14 to TRBJ2-1, with 12 bases fitting TRBD2. The germline gives CDR1 SGHDN, CDR2 FVKESK. CDR3 size: 20 residues. The trim removed 1 base at V and 2 bases at J, leaving 12 bases unmatched. Written as DNA, the CDR3 is TGTGCCAGCAGCCAAGTGCGTAGACTAGCGGGAGAAGGCACCTACAATGAGCAGTTCTTC. Amino acid sequence: CASSQVRRLAGEGTYNEQFF.

This CDR3 reads CASSLGMNTEAFF. DNA for the CDR3: TGTGCCAGCAGCTTGGGCATGAACACTGAAGCTTTCTTT. The chain employs TRBV7-2 and TRBJ1-1; D unclear. CDR3 length equals 13 residues. V was clipped by 3 bases and J by 0 bases, with 5 bases between them. Germline V gene data show CDR1 as SGHTA and CDR2 as FQGNSA.

The rearrangement links TRBV7-9 to TRBJ1-5; D unresolved. Trimming removed 4 bases at V and 2 bases at J, with 15 bases between. The CDR3 runs to 16 residues. The germline CDR1 and CDR2 sequences are SEHNR and FQNEAQ (reference sequence). The CDR3 nucleotides are TGTGCCAGCAGCTCTAGCGGCGGGCCTGGCAATCAGCCCCAGCATTTT. Translating it yields CASSSSGGPGNQPQHF.

This clone was counted between two and nine times. The CDR3 is CASGFPPGGFLGYTF. In DNA, the CDR3 is TGTGCTAGTGGTTTTCCCCCCGGCGGTTTTTTGGGCTACACCTTC. The V call is TRBV12-5, the J call TRBJ1-2; D gene unclear. The V end was cut by 3 bases, the J end by 8 bases, with 19 bases between. This CDR3 is built from 15 residues. The germline gives CDR1 LGHNT, CDR2 FRNRAP.

V and J are TRBV30 and TRBJ1-5; D remains ambiguous. Trimming removed 3 bases at V and 3 bases at J, with 15 bases between. The germline CDR1 and CDR2 sequences are GTSNPN and SVGIG (reference sequence). The CDR3 has 15 amino acids. CDR3 residues: CAWSGLGPYNQPQHF. CDR3 sequence (DNA): TGTGCCTGGAGCGGACTAGGGCCCTACAATCAGCCCCAGCATTTT.

The chain links TRBV30 to TRBJ2-5; D gene unclear. Germline V gives CDR1 GTSNPN, CDR2 SVGIG (reference sequence). The CDR3 has 12 amino acids. V gave up 4 bases and J gave up 5 bases, with 11 bases separating them. The CDR3 DNA is TGTGCCTGGAACGCCGGTTGGGAGACCCAGTACTTC. Protein sequence: CAWNAGWETQYF.

Only a few counts were recorded for this clone. This rearrangement joins TRBV7-6 to TRBJ1-4; D might be TRBD1 (5 bases). The germline V gene has CDR1 SGHVS and CDR2 FNYEAQ. Deletions cut 1 base from V and 6 bases from J, with 15 bases between. The CDR3 runs 16 residues. CDR3 in amino acids: CASSLEQGGFDEKLFF. The CDR3 bases are TGTGCCAGCAGCTTAGAGCAGGGAGGGTTCGATGAAAAACTGTTTTTT.

The chain joins TRBV30 to TRBJ2-5; 7 bases line up with TRBD1. The V gene's germline CDR1 is GTSNPN and CDR2 SVGIG (reference sequence). The trim removed 7 bases at V and 1 base at J, leaving 12 bases unmatched. This CDR3 is 15 amino acids long. CDR3: CAFSPQGDVQETQYF. CDR3 coding DNA: TGTGCCTTCTCTCCCCAGGGGGACGTCCAAGAGACCCAGTACTTC.

The V and J genes are TRBV4-1 and TRBJ2-5; a weak D match, TRBD2 (6 bases). The CDR3 loop spans 19 amino acids. Germline V lookup: CDR1 MGHRA, CDR2 YSYEKL. V was shortened by 0 bases and J by 0 bases, with 20 bases between the two germline ends. CDR3 nucleotide sequence: TGCGCCAGCAGCCAAGACGGACGTCCGGGAGTCGCGTACCAAGAGACCCAGTACTTC. It encodes CASSQDGRPGVAYQETQYF.